A selection of T cell receptor beta chains follows, all from one sample in a study of blood T cell repertoires in COVID-19. Generated by immunoSEQ multiplex PCR, the TCRdb table keeps only in-frame clones and is missing some. This sample has 150,000 to 200,000 clones; more than 60% occur once, and the top ten carry around 3%. Sequenced: peripheral blood. These receptors came from a man aged 65 to 79 with acute or convalescent COVID-19. Both conserved end residues are part of each CDR3. D genes are given only for firm matches. Where a row states a size, it is once, few, many or the class of an expanded clone; other rows omit it.

V	size	J	D	DNA	CDR3
TRBV12-5	.	TRBJ2-3	TRBD1	TGTGCTAGTGCCACCGGACAGGGGGGCACAGATACGCAGTATTTT	CASATGQGGTDTQYF
TRBV12-3/TRBV12-4	.	TRBJ2-1	TRBD1	TGTGCCAGCAGTTCCGGGACAGTCAATGAGCAGTTCTTC	CASSSGTVNEQFF
TRBV5-1	.	TRBJ2-3	TRBD2	TGCGCCAGCAGACCGGGACTAGCGGAAAGCACAGATACGCAGTATTTT	CASRPGLAESTDTQYF
TRBV29-1	.	TRBJ2-1	TRBD2	TGCAGCGTTGAAGAGAGGTGGACTAGCAAATACAATGAGCAGTTCTTC	CSVEERWTSKYNEQFF
TRBV4-2	.	TRBJ2-1	.	TGTGCCAGCAGCACCCGGGACTCCCAAACCTACAATGAGCAGTTCTTC	CASSTRDSQTYNEQFF
TRBV5-6	.	TRBJ2-4	TRBD1	TGTGCCAGCAGCTGGCAACAGGGGGATAAAAACATTCAGTACTTC	CASSWQQGDKNIQYF
TRBV13	.	TRBJ2-2	.	TGTGCCAGCAGCTCCCCGCAGGTGAGCACTGGGGAGCTGTTTTTT	CASSSPQVSTGELFF
TRBV5-1	.	TRBJ2-1	TRBD1	TGCGCCAGCAAAATCTCGACAGGGAATGAGCAGTTCTTC	CASKISTGNEQFF
TRBV6-5	.	TRBJ2-3	TRBD1	TGTGCCAGCAGTCTCGACAGGGTATTAGATACGCAGTATTTT	CASSLDRVLDTQYF
TRBV6-6	.	TRBJ1-2	TRBD1	TGTGCCAGCAGTTACTCCGGACAGGGGGATGGCTACACCTTC	CASSYSGQGDGYTF
TRBV10-2	.	TRBJ1-3	.	TGCGCCAGCAGTGAGGGGGGGGCGCCTGGAAACACCATATATTTT	CASSEGGAPGNTIYF
TRBV29-1	.	TRBJ2-7	.	TGCAGCGCTGACTCAGGGAACACCCGCGTTGGCTACGAGCAGTACTTC	CSADSGNTRVGYEQYF
TRBV6-5	.	TRBJ2-7	TRBD1	TGTGCCAGCAGTTACTCGGGACAGGGGATCTACGAGCAGTACTTC	CASSYSGQGIYEQYF
TRBV23-1	.	TRBJ2-7	.	TGCGCCAGCAGGGGAGCAGTCGTCTACGAGCAGTACTTC	CASRGAVVYEQYF
TRBV3-1/TRBV3-2	.	TRBJ1-3	.	TGTGCCAGCGGCCGGCCGGGTGCCAACTCTGGAAACACCATATATTTT	CASGRPGANSGNTIYF
TRBV10-3	.	TRBJ2-5	.	TGTGCCATCAGTGAGTCGCGGCTAGATAAAGAGACCCAGTACTTC	CAISESRLDKETQYF
TRBV18	.	TRBJ1-2	TRBD1	TGTGCCAGCTCACTCTATTCGACAGGGGGCGTCGAGTACTATGGCTACACCTTC	CASSLYSTGGVEYYGYTF
TRBV7-8	.	TRBJ1-1	.	TGTGCCAGCAGCGCCCGACAGGCCCCGAACACTGAAGCTTTCTTT	CASSARQAPNTEAFF
TRBV5-1	.	TRBJ2-1	.	TGCGCCAGCAGGTCGGACAAAAAATACAATGAGCAGTTCTTC	CASRSDKKYNEQFF
TRBV6-5	.	TRBJ2-2	.	TGTGCCAGCAGTTCTCCAGGGTCCACCGGGGAGCTGTTTTTT	CASSSPGSTGELFF
TRBV5-4	.	TRBJ1-3	.	TGTGCCAGCAGCTTGGACCAGAACACCATATATTTT	CASSLDQNTIYF
TRBV24-1	few	TRBJ1-5	.	TGTGCCACTCAAAGGGCGGGAGTCGCGGCCCAGCATTTT	CATQRAGVAAQHF
TRBV19	few	TRBJ2-3	.	TGTGCCAGTAGCCCGGAGGAGGAGCGAGATACGCAGTATTTT	CASSPEEERDTQYF
TRBV6-2/TRBV6-3	.	TRBJ1-2	.	TGTGCCAGCAGCGACGAACGGACAGCCCATGGCTACACCTTC	CASSDERTAHGYTF
TRBV18	.	TRBJ1-1	.	TGTGCCAGCTCACCACCGAGCGTAGTCGCTGAAGCTTTCTTT	CASSPPSVVAEAFF
TRBV18	.	TRBJ1-6	.	TGTGCCAGCTCCGCTCAAGGGGATTCACCCCTCCACTTT	CASSAQGDSPLHF
TRBV28	.	TRBJ1-5	.	TGTGCCAGCAGTTCCTGGGCCCCGGGAGGTCAGCCCCAGCATTTT	CASSSWAPGGQPQHF
TRBV7-2	once	TRBJ2-2	TRBD1	TGTGCCAGCAGCAAAACTCCGGGACAGGGATACACCGGGGAGCTGTTTTTT	CASSKTPGQGYTGELFF
TRBV6-4	.	TRBJ1-2	.	TGTGCCAGCAGCCAAAGGGGGGGATCCTTGAATGGCTACACCTTC	CASSQRGGSLNGYTF
TRBV5-4	.	TRBJ2-3	.	TGTGCCAGCAGCTTTCGACAGAGCACAGATACGCAGTATTTT	CASSFRQSTDTQYF
TRBV18	.	TRBJ1-5	.	TGTGCCAGCTCTCCGGGGAGCAATCAGCCCCAGCATTTT	CASSPGSNQPQHF
TRBV7-8	.	TRBJ1-1	TRBD1	TGTGCCAGCAGCCTCAGACAGGGGGCAACTGAAGCTTTCTTT	CASSLRQGATEAFF
TRBV28	.	TRBJ2-1	TRBD2	TGTGCCAGCAGCTCTCTAGCGGGGGGTCGCCTCGCCGAAGACAACGAGCAGTTCTTC	CASSSLAGGRLAEDNEQFF
TRBV7-8	.	TRBJ2-7	.	TGTGCCAGCAGCTTTTCCGGCGGGGCGAGGGACGAGCAGTACTTC	CASSFSGGARDEQYF
TRBV3-1/TRBV3-2	once	TRBJ2-7	TRBD1	TGTGCCAGCAGCAAAGCCGGGACAGGGGGCTCTGGGGAGCAGTACTTC	CASSKAGTGGSGEQYF
TRBV28	few	TRBJ2-7	.	TGTGCCAGCAGTTTATTCTCAGGGGCTTCCTACGAGCAGTACTTC	CASSLFSGASYEQYF
TRBV5-6	.	TRBJ1-5	.	TGTGCCAGCTCTTATTGGGGCAGGGGAAGTAATCAGCCCCAGCATTTT	CASSYWGRGSNQPQHF
TRBV30	.	TRBJ2-3	TRBD2	TGTGCCTGGAGTGTAGGTCTAGCGGGCACAGATACGCAGTATTTT	CAWSVGLAGTDTQYF
TRBV6-2/TRBV6-3	.	TRBJ2-7	TRBD2	TGTGCCAGCAGTTACCGTCGGCTAGCGGGAGGGAGGTACGAGCAGTACTTC	CASSYRRLAGGRYEQYF
TRBV24-1	.	TRBJ1-2	.	TGTGCCACCAGCCTTGTAGTAAGAGGCTACACCTTC	CATSLVVRGYTF
TRBV2	.	TRBJ1-2	.	TGTGCCAGCAGGGACGGAACAGGCATCTATGGCTACACCTTC	CASRDGTGIYGYTF
TRBV9	.	TRBJ1-2	.	TGTGCCAGCAGCGTAGGACAGTTCTATGGCTACACCTTC	CASSVGQFYGYTF
TRBV21-1	once	TRBJ2-4	.	TGTGCCAGCAGCAGGGGGCTAGCAACCAAAAACATTCAGTACTTC	CASSRGLATKNIQYF
TRBV18	few	TRBJ1-2	TRBD1	TGTGCCAGCTCTCCAGGGACAGACCAATACTATGGCTACACCTTC	CASSPGTDQYYGYTF
TRBV30	.	TRBJ1-4	TRBD1	TGTGCCTGGACGATCGGGACAGGGGGTGAAAAACTGTTTTTT	CAWTIGTGGEKLFF
TRBV5-1	.	TRBJ2-1	TRBD2	TGCGCCAGCAGGGGCAGCGGGACCTCCTACAATGAGCAGTTCTTC	CASRGSGTSYNEQFF
TRBV5-1	.	TRBJ1-1	.	TGCGCCAGCAGCTTGAATTTCGAGCATCTTGAAGCTTTCTTT	CASSLNFEHLEAFF
TRBV12-5	.	TRBJ2-1	TRBD2	TGTGCTAGTGGTTTGACCCCCCAGTCCAGCGGGGCATACAATGAGCAGTTCTTC	CASGLTPQSSGAYNEQFF
TRBV14	.	TRBJ2-1	.	TGTGCCAGCAGCCGCTTCCTACAGGGATGGGAGCAGTTCTTC	CASSRFLQGWEQFF
TRBV10-1	.	TRBJ2-5	TRBD2	TGCGCCAGCAGTGAAAGCGGGGAAGAGACCCAGTACTTC	CASSESGEETQYF
TRBV19	.	TRBJ1-2	TRBD1	TGTGCCAGTAGTATGGGACCCACAGGGGCCGGCTATGGCTACACCTTC	CASSMGPTGAGYGYTF
TRBV19	once	TRBJ1-6	TRBD1	TGTGCCACGAGGGACAGGGTAGCCTACTCCTATAATTCACCCCTCCACTTT	CATRDRVAYSYNSPLHF
TRBV5-1	few	TRBJ1-1	.	TGCGCCAGCAGCTCTGGACAGAACACTGAAGCTTTCTTT	CASSSGQNTEAFF
TRBV6-1	.	TRBJ2-2	.	TGTGCCAGCAGTGAAGGGCGATGGAGGTCTAACACCGGGGAGCTGTTTTTT	CASSEGRWRSNTGELFF
TRBV9	few	TRBJ1-3	TRBD1	TGTGCCAGCAGCCCGCAGACAGGGGGCGGAAACACCATATATTTT	CASSPQTGGGNTIYF
TRBV21-1	.	TRBJ2-7	.	TGTGCCAGCAACCCCGGGCGGCCAGGGGGCGAGCAGTACTTC	CASNPGRPGGEQYF
TRBV27	few	TRBJ1-5	TRBD1	TGTGCCAGCAGTTTATTGGCCAGGGGGCACCAGCCCCAGCATTTT	CASSLLARGHQPQHF
TRBV5-8	few	TRBJ2-3	TRBD2	TGTGCCAGCAGCTTGGGGACATCGTTAGCGGGAGAAGATACGCAGTATTTT	CASSLGTSLAGEDTQYF
TRBV6-5	.	TRBJ2-2	.	TGTGCCAGCAGTTACGGCAGGGTCAACACCGGGGAGCTGTTTTTT	CASSYGRVNTGELFF